Reported below is one T cell receptor beta chain. The entry originates in a study of blood T cell repertoires in COVID-19. The CDR3 consists of 15 residues. Germline V gene lookup returns CDR1 LGHNA and CDR2 YSLEER. V lost 3 bases, J lost 4 bases, and 6 bases stayed unmatched. In the original analysis: Reference gene primer amplification in the assay estimated nucleated cell counts. The protocol was immunoSEQ multiplex PCR, while the TCRdb copy is restricted to in-frame clones and leaves out a portion. D and trimming were read from the DNA, whereas the V and J calls and clone size are those reported in that table. Among about 190,000 clones, roughly 91% were seen once, and the ten largest hold approximately 4.5%.

The rearrangement joins TRBV4-3 to TRBJ2-1, with 7 bases identical to TRBD2. This sequence was found in a human donor in a cohort sampled during active COVID-19. Sequencing input: peripheral blood. DNA for the CDR3: TGCGCCAGCAGCCAGGTAGCGGGTCCGTACAATGAGCAGTTCTTC. Its protein is CASSQVAGPYNEQFF.